The present entry profiles one T cell receptor beta chain with its context. Its target antigen remains unknown. No base quality values were provided; no much bigger clone lies one nucleotide off. TCRB CDR3 sequencing used the immunoSEQ assay on genomic DNA. The original methods were these. Analyses were restricted to productive TCRB rearrangements. Clonality was expressed as a Shannon entropy-based productive clonality index, with each clone defined by a unique TCRB CDR3 sequence. The template counts of each clone relative to the total templates per sample were used to calculate repertoire overlap between two samples. Flow cytometry-measured V-gene usage correlated with V-gene usage from TCRB sequencing, with a Spearman r of roughly 0.61. Entries here come from immuneACCESS through TCRdb and include only in-frame sequences with V and J called. Some clones fail to appear in such tables; in the studies checked, an unresolved V gene covers under half of the shortfall, and the cause of the remainder is unknown. D and trimming were read from the DNA, whereas the V and J calls and clone size are those reported in that table. Across this sample there are 9,000 to 15,000 clones, with roughly 74% seen only once. Together, the top ten hold more than 9% of the sample.

The data were obtained in a study of somatic mutations in cytotoxic T cells in rheumatoid arthritis (dated by TCRdb to about 2017). Background on the whole study: Sorted V beta1+ cells also underwent TCRB sequencing, and some V beta antibody-stained T-cell populations were flow-sorted at nearly 100% purity on a FACSAria II or Sony SH800. TCRB deep sequencing covered about 60 patients with rheumatoid arthritis along with about 20 healthy controls. To characterize clonality, the study used TCRB deep sequencing while asking whether somatic mutations are carried by expanded CD8+ T-cell clones in newly diagnosed, untreated rheumatoid arthritis. Patient and control groups had essentially identical median ages.

The CDR3, from cysteine to phenylalanine, totals 15 residues. Just the 45-base CDR3 DNA is kept, in frame starting at base 1. Per the germline V gene (reference sequence), LNHNV is the CDR1 and YYDKDF is the CDR2. V and J are truncated by 0 bases and 10 bases respectively, leaving an intervening sequence of 16 bases. General conclusions and limits of the study: An increase of CD8+ clonality with age was seen in patients (Spearman r ≈ 0.49) but not in healthy controls. There was no significant difference in CD8+ T-cell clonality between rheumatoid arthritis patients and age-matched healthy controls. It was unknown which antigens the expanded CD8+ clones targeted, and their absence from virus-specific databases did not exclude viral specificity. In 8 of 65 patients the largest CD8+ clone exceeded 20% of CD8+ cells, and several identical CD8+ TCRB sequences were shared between blood and synovial fluid. The finding that TRBV07 was slightly underrepresented in patients was left unadjusted for multiple comparisons.

Healthy controls were over 15 blood donors whose buffy coats were used, with a median age of around 56 years (range about 20-75) and approximately 50% female. On an AutoMACS, CD4+ and CD8+ cells were isolated via positive magnetic bead selection, and their purity was verified by flow cytometry. Peripheral blood mononuclear cells were obtained using density gradient separation with Ficoll-Paque PLUS. DNA from CD4-enriched, CD8-enriched or PBMC samples was extracted using Nucleospin Tissue or Tissue XS kits and then quantified on a Qubit 2.0 fluorometer. Source material: CD8+ T cells sorted from blood. The receptor comes from a woman aged 40 to 55 in good health. The V and J segments used are TRBV15 and TRBJ2-1; the D call could be TRBD1 or TRBD2, with each sharing 7 bases. The CDR3: CATSREQTSRGEQFF. The DNA reads as follows: TGTGCCACCAGCAGAGAACAGACTAGCAGGGGGGAGCAGTTCTTC.